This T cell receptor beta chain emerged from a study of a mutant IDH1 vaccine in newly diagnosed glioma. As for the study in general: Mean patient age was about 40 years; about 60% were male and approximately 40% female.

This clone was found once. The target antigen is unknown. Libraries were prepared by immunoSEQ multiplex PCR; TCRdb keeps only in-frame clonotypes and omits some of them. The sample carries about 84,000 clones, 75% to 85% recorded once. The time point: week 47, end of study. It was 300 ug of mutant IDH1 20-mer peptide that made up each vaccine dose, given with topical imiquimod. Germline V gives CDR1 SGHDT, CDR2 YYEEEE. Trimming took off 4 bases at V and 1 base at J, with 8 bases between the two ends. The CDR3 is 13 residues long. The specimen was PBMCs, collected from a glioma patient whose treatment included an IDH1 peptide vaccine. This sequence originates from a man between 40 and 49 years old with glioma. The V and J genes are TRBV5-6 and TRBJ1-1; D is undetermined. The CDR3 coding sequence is TGTGCCAGCAGCACCCAAGGGAACACTGAAGCTTTCTTT. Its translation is CASSTQGNTEAFF.